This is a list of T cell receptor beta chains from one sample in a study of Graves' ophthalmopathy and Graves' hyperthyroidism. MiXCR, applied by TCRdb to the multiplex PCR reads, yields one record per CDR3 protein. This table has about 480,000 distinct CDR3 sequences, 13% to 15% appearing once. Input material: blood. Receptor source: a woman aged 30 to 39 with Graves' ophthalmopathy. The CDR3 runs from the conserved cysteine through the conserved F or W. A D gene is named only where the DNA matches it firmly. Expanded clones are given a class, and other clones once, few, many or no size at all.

CDR3: CASSSLRFQGSNTEAFF
DNA: TGTGCCAGCAGCTCCTTACGATTCCAGGGGAGCAACACTGAAGCTTTCTTT
D: -
size: -
J: TRBJ1-1
V: TRBV11-2

CDR3: CASSQEGTLHPF
DNA: TGTGCCAGCAGTCAAGAGGGAACCCTCCACCCTTTT
D: -
size: few
J: TRBJ1-1
V: TRBV2

CDR3: CASSEIGLGTYEQYF
DNA: TGTGCCAGCAGTGAGATTGGGCTAGGGACCTACGAGCAGTACTTC
D: -
size: many
J: TRBJ2-7
V: TRBV6-1

CDR3: CASSSDSHEQYF
DNA: TGTGCCAGCAGCTCTGACAGCCACGAGCAGTACTTC
D: -
size: many
J: TRBJ2-7
V: TRBV7-2

CDR3: CASSIREETQYF
DNA: TGTGCCAGCAGCATAAGGGAGGAGACCCAGTACTTC
D: -
size: many
J: TRBJ2-5
V: TRBV6-2/TRBV6-3

CDR3: CAGTPSPNRDTYTGELFF
DNA: TGTGCCGGGACTCCCTCCCCAAACCGGGACACTTACACCGGGGAGCTGTTTTTT
D: -
size: few
J: TRBJ2-2
V: TRBV28

CDR3: CATSERQGWNQPQHF
DNA: TGTGCCACCAGTGAGAGACAGGGGTGGAATCAGCCCCAGCATTTT
D: TRBD1
size: -
J: TRBJ1-5
V: TRBV24-1

CDR3: CAWRPSSGRIPYEQYF
DNA: TGTGCCTGGAGACCTTCTAGCGGGAGAATACCCTACGAGCAGTACTTC
D: TRBD2
size: many
J: TRBJ2-7
V: TRBV30

CDR3: CASSELAGGYNEQFF
DNA: TGTGCCAGCAGTGAACTAGCGGGGGGCTACAATGAGCAGTTCTTC
D: TRBD2
size: many
J: TRBJ2-1
V: TRBV6-1

CDR3: CSARGLKGYEQYF
DNA: TGCAGTGCTAGAGGACTGAAGGGCTACGAGCAGTACTTC
D: -
size: many
J: TRBJ2-7
V: TRBV20-1

CDR3: CASSELRGAYEQYF
DNA: TGTGCCAGCAGTGAACTAAGGGGCGCGTACGAGCAGTACTTC
D: -
size: -
J: TRBJ2-7
V: TRBV6-1

CDR3: CASSSRGLGPQHF
DNA: TGTGCCAGCAGCTCCCGGGGGTTAGGACCCCAGCATTTT
D: -
size: many
J: TRBJ1-5
V: TRBV7-2

CDR3: CATLLTGSYNSPLHF
DNA: TGTGCCACCTTATTGACAGGGTCGTATAATTCACCCCTCCACTTT
D: TRBD1
size: many
J: TRBJ1-6
V: TRBV6-1

CDR3: CASSQDLAVYPYEQYF
DNA: TGTGCCAGCAGCCAAGATCTGGCAGTATACCCCTACGAGCAGTACTTC
D: -
size: many
J: TRBJ2-7
V: TRBV3-1

CDR3: CATSVYRGQPQHF
DNA: TGCGCCACCAGCGTCTACAGGGGACAGCCCCAGCATTTT
D: TRBD1
size: -
J: TRBJ1-5
V: TRBV15

CDR3: CASSRRTRFGETQYF
DNA: TGTGCCAGCAGCCGAAGGACACGGTTCGGTGAGACCCAGTACTTC
D: -
size: many
J: TRBJ2-5
V: TRBV3-1

CDR3: CASSFYRASNQPQHF
DNA: TGTGCCAGCAGTTTTTACAGGGCGAGCAATCAGCCCCAGCATTTT
D: -
size: -
J: TRBJ1-5
V: TRBV12-3/TRBV12-4